This TCR beta chain is drawn from a study of T cell repertoires in cytomegalovirus infection. Study background: The study used recently identified HLA-C-restricted and well-studied HLA-B-restricted CMV epitopes. Study results and caveats: Using cumulative public TCR beta family frequency, the authors identified those who carried CMV together with the relevant HLA. HLA-C-restricted CMV clonotypes gave the most frequent clonotype in two of eight donors.

Each CDR3 protein gets one entry after TCRdb re-called the reads with MiXCR. The sample gives hundreds of thousands of distinct CDR3 sequences, about 39% of which show up once; around 45% is in the top ten. As to this clonotype: The target antigen is unknown.

CDR1 MDHEN and CDR2 SYDVKM come from the germline V gene. Trimming cost V 5 bases and J 14 bases; bases outside gene matches: 15. The CDR3 contains 16 residues. The J gene is TRBJ1-6, the V gene TRBV28; TRBD1 matches at 10 bases. The sequence derives from a human donor in good health (CMV status not recorded). Some clones in this sample may be carry-over from other donors' samples. Specimen: cultured PBMCs, collected from culture after CMV antigen stimulation. DNA for the CDR3: TGTGCCAGCAGTGCGACCGCCGGGACAGGGGACAAATCCCTCCACTTT. Protein sequence: CASSATAGTGDKSLHF.